Below, 9 T cell receptor beta chains from the same sample are listed, as sequenced in a study of CD8+CD57+ T cells in acquired aplastic anemia. Genomic DNA served as template for TCR beta VDJ and CDR3 profiling. TCRdb used MiXCR to reprocess the reads, holding one entry per CDR3 protein. The data contain about 190,000 distinct CDR3 sequences, about 53% of them singletons. What was sequenced was sorted CD4+, CD8+, or CD8+CD57+ T cells (not recorded which) from PBMCs. These receptors all come from a human donor in good health, serving as a control.

This clonotype was observed many times. The chain carries TRBV6-2 or TRBV6-3 and TRBJ2-7; D is undetermined. V gave up 2 bases and J gave up 4 bases, with 12 bases separating them. CDR1 is MNHEY and CDR2 is SVGEGT in the germline V gene. The CDR3 is made up of 14 amino acids. The CDR3 DNA reads as TGTGCCAGCAGTTACGCCGGGTTTTCTTACGAGCAGTACTTC. It translates to CASSYAGFSYEQYF.

This chain uses TRBV12-3 or TRBV12-4 with TRBJ2-2, with D unclear. Trimming cost V 0 bases and J 7 bases, with 3 bases left between them. The CDR3 covers 12 residues. The CDR3 loop reads CASSLAGGELFF. The CDR3 DNA reads TGTGCCAGCAGTTTAGCCGGCGGGGAGCTGTTTTTT.

The rearrangement uses TRBV20-1 and TRBJ2-7; D tentatively fits TRBD1 or TRBD2 (5 bases each). This CDR3 has 11 residues. Deletions cut 6 bases from V and 5 bases from J, with 11 bases between. Germline V lookup: CDR1 DFQATT, CDR2 SNEGSKA (reference sequence). This chain's CDR3 is CSASKGHEQYF. The CDR3 DNA reads TGCAGTGCATCAAAGGGACACGAGCAGTACTTC.

The chain combines TRBV20-1 with TRBJ1-2, with D hard to call. Germline V gene lookup returns CDR1 DFQATT and CDR2 SNEGSKA (reference sequence). The CDR3 sequence is 12 residues long. V was pared by 6 bases and J by 4 bases, with 12 bases between. The CDR3 nucleotides are TGCAGTGCCCAAACCCAGAGCTATGGCTACACCTTC. Translated, it gives CSAQTQSYGYTF.

The J gene is TRBJ1-1, the V gene TRBV28; D may be TRBD1 (5 bases). The germline gives CDR1 MDHEN, CDR2 SYDVKM. The CDR3 has 13 amino acids. The V end was cut by 6 bases, the J end by 6 bases, with 14 bases between. CDR3 bases: TGTGCCAGCAGGACGCTAGCGGGGGCTGAAGCTTTCTTT. Translation: CASRTLAGAEAFF. The variable domain in full, completed from reference TRBV28 and TRBJ1-1, reads DVKVTQSSRYLVKRTGEKVFLECVQDMDHENMFWYRQDPGLGLRLIYFSYDVKMKEKGDIPEGYSVSREKKERFSLILESASTNQTSMYLCASRTLAGAEAFFGQGTRLTVV.

There are many counts of this clonotype. CDR3 coding DNA: TGTGCCAGCAGCTCAGGACCCTCCTACGAGCAGTACTTC. The encoded protein is CASSSGPSYEQYF. The genes are TRBV6-6 and TRBJ2-7; D call uncertain. V was shortened by 6 bases and J by 0 bases, with 9 bases between the two germline ends. Germline V gene data show CDR1 as MNHNY and CDR2 as SVGAGI (reference sequence). The CDR3 is 13 residues long.

J is TRBJ1-5 and V is TRBV2, with D maybe TRBD1 (5 bases). The CDR3 runs to 15 residues. V lost 2 bases to trimming and J lost 14 bases, with 22 bases between them. The germline gives CDR1 SNHLY, CDR2 FYNNEI. The CDR3 DNA is TGTGCCAGCAGTGAACATCCTAGCGGGGACTCCTACGAGCATTTT. This gives the protein CASSEHPSGDSYEHF.

V usage is TRBV2 and J usage is TRBJ2-3; unclear D gene. CDR3 length: 15 residues. Trimming stripped 0 bases from V and 14 bases from J, with 21 bases between. CDR1 is SNHLY and CDR2 is FYNNEI in the germline V gene. DNA of the CDR3: TGTGCCAGCAGTGAAGCGCTTGTCAGAAGGGATTCGCGGTATTTT. Residues: CASSEALVRRDSRYF. Full variable domain (outside the CDR3, taken from reference TRBV2 and TRBJ2-3): EPEVTQTPSHQVTQMGQEVILRCVPISNHLYFYWYRQILGQKVEFLVSFYNNEISEKSEIFDDQFSVERPDGSNFTLKIRSTKLEDSAMYFCASSEALVRRDSRYFGPGTRLTVL.

This clonotype was seen just once. The conserved closing phenylalanine or tryptophan is absent in this CDR3, likely reflecting a read error. The DNA is left out, because the CDR3 cannot be placed on it with certainty; the CDR3 is given as TCRdb lists it. The chain couples TRBV28 to TRBJ1-1; the table calls TRBD1, which could not be checked here. The germline V gene has CDR1 MDHEN and CDR2 SYDVKM. 15 amino acids form the CDR3, both terminal residues included. Here the CDR3 reads CASSLNSYTGTASFC.